These T cell receptor beta chains were read from a single sample in a study of cytomegalovirus exposure and HLA in healthy donors. The assay was immunoSEQ multiplex PCR, and TCRdb's table has in-frame clones only and misses some. The sample consists of under 200,000 clones, 12% of them appearing once. Specimen: PBMCs. Every receptor here comes from a man aged 50-59 years in good health and CMV-seropositive. The CDR3 runs from the conserved cysteine through the conserved F or W. A D gene is named only where the DNA matches it firmly. Expanded clones are given a class, and other clones once, few, many or no size at all.

j_call d_call v_call clone_size cdr3_nt cdr3_aa
TRBJ2-1 TRBD2 TRBV14 NA TGTGCCAGCAGTCGACTAGCGGGGGGGAACAATGAGCAGTTCTTC CASSRLAGGNNEQFF
TRBJ1-1 TRBD1 TRBV25-1 few TGTGCCAGCAGTGATAGGGGACAGGGTGACACTGAAGCTTTCTTT CASSDRGQGDTEAFF
TRBJ1-1 NA TRBV4-3 NA TGCGCCAGCAGCCAAGATATGGGGCCCACTGAAGCTTTCTTT CASSQDMGPTEAFF
TRBJ1-1 NA TRBV6-6 few TGTGCCAGCAGGCACAGTTACAACACTGAAGCTTTCTTT CASRHSYNTEAFF
TRBJ2-3 NA TRBV5-1 NA TGCGCCAGCAGTCAAGAAGCCCCAGATACGCAGTATTTT CASSQEAPDTQYF
TRBJ1-2 NA TRBV5-6 few TGTGCCAGCAGTTTCAGGGAAGGCTACACCTTC CASSFREGYTF
TRBJ1-2 TRBD1 TRBV5-1 NA TGCGCCAGCAGCTTCGGACAGGGAGGAGGCTACACCTTC CASSFGQGGGYTF
TRBJ2-1 TRBD1 TRBV25-1 NA TGTGCCAGCAGTTCGAGGGACAGGGTCAGGGAGCAGTTCTTC CASSSRDRVREQFF
TRBJ1-6 NA TRBV4-3 few TGCGCCAGCAGCCAAGACGAGCAGGGCTCTTCACCCCTCCACTTT CASSQDEQGSSPLHF
TRBJ1-1 NA TRBV25-1 NA TGTGCCAGCAGTGACCCCTTACAGGGTGAAGCTTTCTTT CASSDPLQGEAFF
TRBJ2-1 TRBD2 TRBV4-3 NA TGCGCCAGCAGCCATCGGACTAGCGGCCACAATGAGCAGTTCTTC CASSHRTSGHNEQFF
TRBJ2-2 NA TRBV6-6 few TGTGCCAGCAGTAGAGCCAGGGAGGTCGGGGAGCTGTTTTTT CASSRAREVGELFF
TRBJ2-2 NA TRBV7-9 few TGTGCCAGCAGCTTAGACAGGCCGAACACCGGGGAGCTGTTTTTT CASSLDRPNTGELFF
TRBJ1-5 NA TRBV21-1 NA TGTGCCAGCAGCAAAGCGGAGACAGGGGGGAATCAGCCCCAGCATTTT CASSKAETGGNQPQHF
TRBJ1-1 TRBD1 TRBV6-6 few TGTGCCAGCAGTTACTCGAGACAGGGGAACACTGAAGCTTTCTTT CASSYSRQGNTEAFF
TRBJ2-5 NA TRBV5-5 few TGTGCCAGCAGCTTGGTTTTACAAGAGACCCAGTACTTC CASSLVLQETQYF
TRBJ2-3 TRBD1 TRBV5-1 NA TGCGCCAGCAACAGACAGGGAAGCACAGATACGCAGTATTTT CASNRQGSTDTQYF
TRBJ2-5 NA TRBV20-1 NA TGCAGTGCCTATAACCCTCAGACCCAGTACTTC CSAYNPQTQYF
TRBJ1-2 NA TRBV14 NA TGTGCCAGCAGCCAAGATGAGAGGTTCGGGGGCTATGGCTACACCTTC CASSQDERFGGYGYTF
TRBJ2-3 NA TRBV29-1 few TGCAGCGTTTCGGGGTACACAGATACGCAGTATTTT CSVSGYTDTQYF
TRBJ1-1 TRBD1 TRBV25-1 few TGTGCCAGCACCCCCCGGGCAGGGGGGAACACTGAAGCTTTCTTT CASTPRAGGNTEAFF
TRBJ1-2 TRBD1 TRBV11-2 few TGTGCCAGCAGCTTAGGGGGTGCGGGACAGACTCCTCACACCTTC CASSLGGAGQTPHTF
TRBJ1-5 NA TRBV28 NA TGTGCCAGCACCAGCGACAGTCAGCCCCAGCATTTT CASTSDSQPQHF
TRBJ2-7 NA TRBV19 NA TGTGCCAGTAGTCTAAGACAGGGAGGTTTGTACGAGCAGTACTTC CASSLRQGGLYEQYF
TRBJ1-1 TRBD1 TRBV6-6 few TGTGCCAGCAGTGCCCCCGGGACAGGGGGCACTGAAGCTTTCTTT CASSAPGTGGTEAFF
TRBJ2-3 NA TRBV19 NA TGTGCCAGTAGCGCTGAGTGGGGGCAGCAGTATTTT CASSAEWGQQYF
TRBJ2-5 NA TRBV27 NA TGTGCCAGCAGTTCAGGGCTGGGACTTCTTGGGACCCAGTACTTC CASSSGLGLLGTQYF
TRBJ2-5 NA TRBV7-3 few TGTGCCAGCAGCTTATCTCGGGGTGAGACCCAGTACTTC CASSLSRGETQYF
TRBJ1-1 NA TRBV9 few TGTGCCAGCAGTCTCTTTTCAGAGGGAGGGACTGAAGCTTTCTTT CASSLFSEGGTEAFF
TRBJ1-2 NA TRBV7-9 NA TGTGCCAGCAGCTTAACAGGGATTAACTATGGCTACACCTTC CASSLTGINYGYTF
TRBJ1-2 NA TRBV2 NA TGTGCCAGCGCTCGAGAGGAGAACTATGGCTACACCTTC CASAREENYGYTF
TRBJ1-1 NA TRBV13 few TGTGCCAGCAGCTTAGAATCGGGGAACACTGAAGCTTTCTTT CASSLESGNTEAFF
TRBJ2-3 TRBD2 TRBV15 few TGTGCCACCAGCAGACATGGACTAGCGGGACCAGGGCCAGATACGCAGTATTTT CATSRHGLAGPGPDTQYF
TRBJ1-1 TRBD1 TRBV5-4 few TGTGCCAGCAGCTTACAGGGGGTCGGCACTGAAGCTTTCTTT CASSLQGVGTEAFF
TRBJ2-5 NA TRBV19 NA TGTGCCAGTAACGCGGGGCGGGCGGAGACCCAGTACTTC CASNAGRAETQYF
TRBJ2-1 TRBD1 TRBV7-6 few TGTGCCAGCAGCTTAGTTTTTGGGGGGACAGGGAACAATGAGCAGTTCTTC CASSLVFGGTGNNEQFF
TRBJ2-5 TRBD1 TRBV11-2 few TGTGCCAGCAGCCTAAGGGACAGGGTTGAGACCCAGTACTTC CASSLRDRVETQYF